This T cell receptor (beta chain) was recorded in a study of blood T cells in healthy people across ages. Using a J-beta primer mix together with a sample-barcoded 5' primer, a second PCR was run for roughly 7 to 12 cycles. TCRdb processed the 5' RACE reads anew with MiXCR; each CDR3 protein has one entry. Here the sample spans roughly 800,000 distinct CDR3 sequences, about a quarter being singletons. In this sample, this clonotype turned up a few times. Its antigen is as yet unknown. Study-level points and caveats: A greater number of naive CD4+ cells and higher diversity distinguished long-lived donors from aged donors.

The germline V and J ends were trimmed by 1 base and 6 bases, with 13 bases remaining between them. The CDR3 runs 16 residues. Germline lookup yields CDR1 SGHAT and CDR2 FQNNGV. Donors gave 9 to 10 milliliters of peripheral blood apiece. The data were also submitted as part of a second study, on T cells of mothers and their children.

Material: blood. This sequence originates from a boy aged 10-17 years in good health. The J gene is TRBJ1-6, the V gene TRBV11-2; the D is unclear. CDR3 sequence (DNA): TGTGCCAGCAGCTTAGGTCCGGGCCGATTTAATTCACCCCTCCACTTT. Residues: CASSLGPGRFNSPLHF. Variable domain in full (rest from reference TRBV11-2 and TRBJ1-6): EAGVAQSPRYKIIEKRQSVAFWCNPISGHATLYWYQQILGQGPKLLIQFQNNGVVDDSQLPKDRFSAERLKGVDSTLKIQPAKLEDSAVYLCASSLGPGRFNSPLHFGNGTRLTVT.